This T cell receptor beta chain was sequenced for a study of CD8+ T cells in alopecia areata. Findings of the study overall: For lesional scalp, especially alopecia totalis/universalis, clonality was higher than in normal scalp.

cDNA reverse transcribed from extracted RNA served as the sequencing template. Assay used: immunoSEQ multiplex PCR; TCRdb lists only in-frame clones, some missing. The table has some 240,000 clones, 57% seen once. This clone was seen a handful of times. What it binds is unknown. The same CDR3 arises from other DNA sequences in this sample as well. Germline V lookup: CDR1 KGHSH, CDR2 LQKENI. V was cut by 2 bases and J by 1 base, with 6 bases left in between. This CDR3 is 15 amino acids long. The specimen comprised CD4+ T cells sorted from blood, sampled at week 0. This receptor was taken from a human donor with alopecia areata. The chain employs TRBV18 and TRBJ2-6; no firm D call. The chain's CDR3 is CASSPERSGANVLTF. The CDR3 DNA is TGTGCCAGCTCACCAGAGAGGTCTGGGGCCAACGTCCTGACTTTC.